These T cell receptor beta chains were read from a single sample in a study of blood T cell repertoires in COVID-19. TCRdb's copy holds only in-frame clones and misses some; the assay was immunoSEQ multiplex PCR. The table includes about 180,000 clones, more than 75% detected once. The sample was PBMCs or T cells enriched from blood (not recorded which). The receptor set was obtained from a woman under 40 who had recovered from COVID-19. CDR3s leave out the opening cysteine and the closing phenylalanine or tryptophan.

cdr3_aa: ASSPTPPSGSDEQY
j_call: TRBJ2-7
v_call: TRBV27

cdr3_aa: ASSREFYGELF
j_call: TRBJ2-2
v_call: TRBV27

cdr3_aa: ASSLFVWDSSGNTIY
j_call: TRBJ1-3
v_call: TRBV14

cdr3_aa: ASSLAHGRVNYGYT
j_call: TRBJ1-2
v_call: TRBV7-8

cdr3_aa: ASSQGGEETQY
j_call: TRBJ2-5
v_call: TRBV14

cdr3_aa: ASSLEWDRGRETQY
j_call: TRBJ2-5
v_call: TRBV7-2

cdr3_aa: ASSTRDRGERTDTQY
j_call: TRBJ2-3
v_call: TRBV21-1

cdr3_aa: ASSHEGTSGNTIY
j_call: TRBJ1-3
v_call: TRBV7-9

cdr3_aa: ASSLSLENEQF
j_call: TRBJ2-1
v_call: TRBV7-9

cdr3_aa: ASSLLSSGSGRNEQF
j_call: TRBJ2-1
v_call: TRBV5-1

cdr3_aa: ASSLGDPAGYIQY
j_call: TRBJ2-4
v_call: TRBV28

cdr3_aa: ASSEVPAGEQY
j_call: TRBJ2-7
v_call: TRBV2

cdr3_aa: ASSPGTSGSGQF
j_call: TRBJ2-1
v_call: TRBV6-5

cdr3_aa: ASSSGTATDTQY
j_call: TRBJ2-3
v_call: TRBV11-1

cdr3_aa: ASSRDGTGQKLIQY
j_call: TRBJ2-4
v_call: TRBV27

cdr3_aa: ASSAGSRLSLSPYYGYT
j_call: TRBJ1-2
v_call: TRBV28

cdr3_aa: ASGFGLGAQETQY
j_call: TRBJ2-5
v_call: TRBV28

cdr3_aa: ASSVSTSGIYEQY
j_call: TRBJ2-7
v_call: TRBV2

cdr3_aa: ASSQTGANSPLH
j_call: TRBJ1-6
v_call: TRBV28

cdr3_aa: ASSDRDRFTEQY
j_call: TRBJ2-7
v_call: TRBV14

cdr3_aa: ASSEWGGDQPQH
j_call: TRBJ1-5
v_call: TRBV2

cdr3_aa: ASSPDRGNQPQH
j_call: TRBJ1-5
v_call: TRBV4-1

cdr3_aa: ASSPGTETTGELF
j_call: TRBJ2-2
v_call: TRBV7-9

cdr3_aa: ASSIVPGNGYT
j_call: TRBJ1-2
v_call: TRBV19

cdr3_aa: ASSSWTGSNQPQH
j_call: TRBJ1-5
v_call: TRBV4-2

cdr3_aa: ASSPGGREQY
j_call: TRBJ2-7
v_call: TRBV9

cdr3_aa: ASSFSTGSYEQY
j_call: TRBJ2-7
v_call: TRBV27

cdr3_aa: ASSDSDRVATYEQY
j_call: TRBJ2-7
v_call: TRBV6-4

cdr3_aa: ASSSDRGNYGYT
j_call: TRBJ1-2
v_call: TRBV11-1

cdr3_aa: SVGVVERWDTGELF
j_call: TRBJ2-2
v_call: TRBV29-1

cdr3_aa: ASSLVGGDYEQY
j_call: TRBJ2-7
v_call: TRBV5-5

cdr3_aa: AWSSPDRGGYGYT
j_call: TRBJ1-2
v_call: TRBV30

cdr3_aa: ASSFGTSGYNEQF
j_call: TRBJ2-1
v_call: TRBV27

cdr3_aa: ASSPPRQGASEKLF
j_call: TRBJ1-4
v_call: TRBV4-1

cdr3_aa: ASSGGTSGTDTQY
j_call: TRBJ2-3
v_call: TRBV5-1